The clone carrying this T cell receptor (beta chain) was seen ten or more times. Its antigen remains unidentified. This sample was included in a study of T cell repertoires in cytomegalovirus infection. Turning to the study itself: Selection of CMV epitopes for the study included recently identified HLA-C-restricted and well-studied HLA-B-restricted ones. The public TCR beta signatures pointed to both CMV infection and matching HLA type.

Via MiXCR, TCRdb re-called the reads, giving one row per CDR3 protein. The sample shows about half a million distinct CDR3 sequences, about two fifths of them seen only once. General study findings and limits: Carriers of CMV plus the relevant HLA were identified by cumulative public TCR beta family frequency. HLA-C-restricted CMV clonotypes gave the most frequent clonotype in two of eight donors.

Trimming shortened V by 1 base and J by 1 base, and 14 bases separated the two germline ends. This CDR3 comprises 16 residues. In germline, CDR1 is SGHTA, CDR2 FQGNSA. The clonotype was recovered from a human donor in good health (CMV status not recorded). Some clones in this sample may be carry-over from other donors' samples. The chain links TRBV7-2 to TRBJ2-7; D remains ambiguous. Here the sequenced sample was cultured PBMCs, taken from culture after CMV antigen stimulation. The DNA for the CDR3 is TGTGCCAGCAGCTTAGGGTGGAGCGTCCAATCCTACGAGCAGTACTTC. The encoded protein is CASSLGWSVQSYEQYF.